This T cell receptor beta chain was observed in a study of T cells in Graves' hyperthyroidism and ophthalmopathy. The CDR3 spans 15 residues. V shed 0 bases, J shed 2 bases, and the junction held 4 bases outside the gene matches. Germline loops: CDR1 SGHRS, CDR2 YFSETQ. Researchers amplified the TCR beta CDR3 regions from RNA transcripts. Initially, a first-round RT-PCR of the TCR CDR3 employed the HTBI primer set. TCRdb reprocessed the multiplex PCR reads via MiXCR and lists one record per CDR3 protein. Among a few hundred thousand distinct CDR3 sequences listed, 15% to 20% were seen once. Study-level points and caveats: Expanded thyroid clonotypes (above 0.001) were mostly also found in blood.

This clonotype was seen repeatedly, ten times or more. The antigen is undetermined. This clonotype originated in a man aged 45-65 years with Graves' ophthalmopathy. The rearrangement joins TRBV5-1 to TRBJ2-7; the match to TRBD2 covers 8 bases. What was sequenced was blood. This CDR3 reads CASSLASGFAYEQYF. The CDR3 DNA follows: TGCGCCAGCAGCTTGGCTAGCGGGTTTGCCTACGAGCAGTACTTC.